This TCR beta chain was captured in a study of shared clonotypes between healthy human individuals. Germline V CDR1 and CDR2: MNHNY, SVGAGI (reference sequence). This CDR3 contains 13 residues. The V end was cut by 6 bases, the J end by 1 base, with 9 bases between. Each cell subset's genomic DNA was divided evenly among several immunoSEQ plates. Study processing details: ImmunoSEQ output lacked quality scores and full-length reads, limiting matched filtering. This table comes from immunoSEQ multiplex PCR, and its TCRdb copy is limited to in-frame clones, with some not included. V, J and clone size derive from that table, while D and trimming were established from the DNA sequence. Here the sample spans tens of thousands of clones, 50% to 70% being singletons. Comments on this clone: As yet, its antigen is unknown. It is likely a read error: a sequence one base away is far more abundant. Other DNA sequences in the sample encode the same CDR3.

Study results and caveats: What rarefaction showed was incomplete sorted-subset sequencing despite large depth.

This chain joins TRBV6-6 and TRBJ1-1, with D hard to call. Material: memory CD8+ T cells sorted from blood. Subset denoted: CD45RO+ cells pooled with CCR7-negative TemRA cells. This TCR was sampled from a young man in good health. The CDR3: CASSPQRNTEAFF. CDR3 sequence (DNA): TGTGCCAGCAGCCCCCAACGGAACACTGAAGCTTTCTTT.